This TCR beta chain was recovered during a study of blood T cell repertoires in COVID-19. The wider study: Spain, Italy and the United States supplied samples that represented acute and convalescent COVID-19. PBMCs, B-cell-depleted T cells, or T cells provided the cDNA or gDNA that made up the material.

Per the original data handling: Quantification of nucleated cells was approximated via reference gene primer amplification. The table came from immunoSEQ multiplex PCR; TCRdb's copy has only in-frame clones and leaves some out. V, J and clone size were drawn from that table, and D and trimming were deduced from the DNA. The table has around 50,000 clones, about 90% seen once. Seattle enrolled patients during active infection and tracked them longitudinally. CDR1 LNHDA and CDR2 SQIVND come from the germline V gene (reference sequence). There are 17 residues in the CDR3. Trimming stripped 5 bases from V and 1 base from J, with 15 bases between.

The chain is built from TRBV19 and TRBJ1-6; a weak D match, TRBD1 (5 bases). The TCR sequence derives from an elderly woman with COVID-19, enrolled during active disease. Sequenced sample: peripheral blood. The CDR3 sequence: CASSVTGAPSYNSPLHF. The DNA of the CDR3 is TGTGCCAGTAGTGTCACAGGAGCACCTTCCTATAATTCACCCCTCCACTTT.